This TCR beta chain was captured in a study of T cell clonality in common variable immunodeficiency. This clone was counted at least ten times. An end of the junction does not agree with germline; a read error may underlie this. The read halts 3 residues ahead of the CDR3 end, with the missing end drawn from the germline J gene. Sequenced by immunoSEQ multiplex PCR; TCRdb stores in-frame clones only, minus some. Captured here are some 80,000 clones, none seen once; the top ten comprise 0.65% to 0.8%. CDR3 length equals 14 residues. Germline assignment: CDR1 LGHNA and CDR2 YNFKEQ. The gene calls are TRBV4-2 and TRBJ2-7, with 7 bases matching TRBD1. The sequenced material came from peripheral blood mononuclear cells. The receptor comes from a person aged 18 to 75 in good health. The DNA read from the CDR3 is TGCGCCAGCAGCCAATTCCGGGACAGTTACGAG. Its protein product is CASSQFRDSYE. The entire CDR3 sequence reads CASSQFRDSYEQYF.